This passage covers 6 T cell receptor beta chains from one sample sequenced in a study. The protocol was immunoSEQ multiplex PCR, while the TCRdb copy is restricted to in-frame clones and leaves out a portion. The sample lists 60,000 to 75,000 clones; about 94% were seen once. Sequencing was done on a sample of PBMCs. These receptors all stem from a man aged 35 to 55 with rheumatoid arthritis.

This clone appeared a single time. The CDR3, as DNA: TGTGCCAGCAGTCCCGGGACAGGGGTCGGCGGGGAGCTGTTTTTT. As protein: CASSPGTGVGGELFF. The chain joins TRBV6-5 to TRBJ2-2; the match to TRBD1 covers 10 bases. The CDR3 is made up of 15 amino acids. Losses at the gene ends were 5 bases for V and 7 bases for J; bases not matched to a gene: 7. Germline V gene sequence: CDR1 MNHEY, CDR2 SVGAGI.

The V and J genes are TRBV19 and TRBJ2-1, with 13 positions matching TRBD2. The length of the CDR3 is 16 residues. V was pared by 4 bases and J by 0 bases, with 0 bases of the junction left unmatched. CDR1 LNHDA and CDR2 SQIVND come from the germline V gene (reference sequence). CDR3 in DNA: TGTGCCAGTAGTAGACTAGCGGGGGGCTCCTACAATGAGCAGTTCTTC. It specifies CASSRLAGGSYNEQFF.

This chain links TRBV19 with TRBJ2-1; D unresolved. This CDR3 has 16 amino acids. V was shortened by 5 bases and J by 1 base, with 15 bases between the two germline ends. Germline CDR1 is LNHDA and CDR2 is SQIVND (reference sequence). CDR3 DNA sequence: TGTGCCAGTAGTTTACAATCTCGACTTTCCTACAATGAGCAGTTCTTC. Its translation is CASSLQSRLSYNEQFF.

The V call is TRBV19, the J call TRBJ1-1; tentative D call: TRBD1 (5 bases). The CDR3 is 16 amino acids. V shed 1 base and J shed 0 bases, with 12 bases lying between them. Germline loops: CDR1 LNHDA, CDR2 SQIVND (reference sequence). Written as DNA, the CDR3 is TGTGCCAGTAGTATAGCCACCCGGACATTGAACACTGAAGCTTTCTTT. Protein sequence: CASSIATRTLNTEAFF.

The chain is built from TRBV5-8 and TRBJ1-1, with 7 bases aligning to TRBD1. The V gene end was trimmed by 5 bases and the J gene end by 3 bases; junction bases not matched to a gene: 10. CDR1 and CDR2 (germline): SGHTS, YDEGEE. The CDR3 length is 15 residues. CDR3 bases: TGTGCCAGCAGTCCAGGAACAGGGGCGGACACTGAAGCTTTCTTT. Protein product: CASSPGTGADTEAFF.

The rearrangement links TRBV27 to TRBJ2-7; 8 positions match TRBD2. Germline V gene data show CDR1 as MNHEY and CDR2 as SMNVEV (reference sequence). V trimming: 6 bases; J trimming: 0 bases; junction bases outside the gene matches: 13. This CDR3 contains 17 residues. As DNA, the CDR3 is TGTGCCAGCAGACGCACTAGCGGACCTATGTTCTCCTACGAGCAGTACTTC. Translated: CASRRTSGPMFSYEQYF.